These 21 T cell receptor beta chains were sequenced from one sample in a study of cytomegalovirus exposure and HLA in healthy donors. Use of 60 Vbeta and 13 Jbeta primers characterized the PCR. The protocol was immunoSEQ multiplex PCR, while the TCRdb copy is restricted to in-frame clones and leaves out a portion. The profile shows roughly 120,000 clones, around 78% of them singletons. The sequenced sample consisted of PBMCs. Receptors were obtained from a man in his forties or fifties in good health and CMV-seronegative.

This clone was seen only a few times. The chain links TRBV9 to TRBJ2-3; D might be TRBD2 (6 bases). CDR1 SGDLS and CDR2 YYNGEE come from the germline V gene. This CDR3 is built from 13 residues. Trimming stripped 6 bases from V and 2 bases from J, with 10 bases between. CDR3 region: CASTRDSTDTQYF. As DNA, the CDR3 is TGTGCCAGCACACGGGACTCCACAGATACGCAGTATTTT.

The CDR3 DNA sequence: TGTGCCAGCAGCCCCCAGAACAGGGGGCGCGAGTCAGAGACCCAGTACTTC. This gives the protein CASSPQNRGRESETQYF. This chain links TRBV27 with TRBJ2-5, with TRBD1 matching 9 bases. Trimming took 6 bases from V and 4 from J; bases not matched to a gene: 15. Germline CDR1 reads MNHEY; CDR2 reads SMNVEV (reference sequence). The CDR3 loop spans 17 amino acids.

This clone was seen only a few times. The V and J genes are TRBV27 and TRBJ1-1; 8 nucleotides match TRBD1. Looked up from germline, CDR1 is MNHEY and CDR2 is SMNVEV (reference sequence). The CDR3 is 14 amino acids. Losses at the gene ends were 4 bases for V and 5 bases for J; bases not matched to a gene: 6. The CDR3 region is CASSSKTGVTEAFF. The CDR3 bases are TGTGCCAGCAGTTCCAAGACAGGGGTGACTGAAGCTTTCTTT.

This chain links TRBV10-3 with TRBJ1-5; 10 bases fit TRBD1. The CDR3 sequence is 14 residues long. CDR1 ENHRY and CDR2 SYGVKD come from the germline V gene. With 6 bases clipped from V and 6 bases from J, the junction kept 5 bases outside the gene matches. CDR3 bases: TGTGCCATCAGCTCGGACAGGGGGATTCAGCCCCAGCATTTT. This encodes CAISSDRGIQPQHF.

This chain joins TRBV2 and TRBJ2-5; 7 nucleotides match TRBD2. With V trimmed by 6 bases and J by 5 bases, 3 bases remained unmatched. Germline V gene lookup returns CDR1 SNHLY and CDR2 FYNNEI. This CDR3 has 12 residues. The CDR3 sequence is CASREGGETQYF. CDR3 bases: TGTGCCAGCAGAGAGGGAGGGGAGACCCAGTACTTC.

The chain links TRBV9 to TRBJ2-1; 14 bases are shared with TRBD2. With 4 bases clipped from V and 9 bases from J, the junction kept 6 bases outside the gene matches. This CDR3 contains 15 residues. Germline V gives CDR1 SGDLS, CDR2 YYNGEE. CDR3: CASSQTSGGVGEQFF. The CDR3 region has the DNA TGTGCCAGCAGCCAGACTAGCGGGGGGGTTGGTGAGCAGTTCTTC.

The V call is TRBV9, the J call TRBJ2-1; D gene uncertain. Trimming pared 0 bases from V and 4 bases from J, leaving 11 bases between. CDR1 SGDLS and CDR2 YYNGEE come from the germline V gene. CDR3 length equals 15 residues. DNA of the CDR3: TGTGCCAGCAGCGTAGACGCGGCCGGATACAATGAGCAGTTCTTC. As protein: CASSVDAAGYNEQFF.

CDR3 nucleotide sequence: TGTGCCAGCAGCTCCAATGGAGCCGGGGAGCTGTTTTTT. Its protein is CASSSNGAGELFF. This rearrangement joins TRBV7-2 to TRBJ2-2; D is ambiguous. This CDR3 spans 13 amino acids. Per germline, CDR1 SGHTA and CDR2 FQGNSA. The V end was cut by 4 bases, the J end by 6 bases, with 9 bases between.

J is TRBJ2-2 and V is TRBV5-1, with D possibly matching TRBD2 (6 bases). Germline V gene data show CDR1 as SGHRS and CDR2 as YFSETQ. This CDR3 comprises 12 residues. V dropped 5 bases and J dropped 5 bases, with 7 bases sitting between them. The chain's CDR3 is CASRGTTGELFF. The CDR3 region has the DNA TGCGCCAGCAGGGGGACTACCGGGGAGCTGTTTTTT.

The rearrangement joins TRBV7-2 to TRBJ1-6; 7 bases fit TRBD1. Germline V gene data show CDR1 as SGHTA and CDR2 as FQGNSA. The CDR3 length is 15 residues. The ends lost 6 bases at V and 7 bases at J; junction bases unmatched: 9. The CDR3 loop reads CASSLRQGQNSPLHF. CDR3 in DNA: TGTGCCAGCAGTCTTCGACAGGGTCAAAATTCACCCCTCCACTTT. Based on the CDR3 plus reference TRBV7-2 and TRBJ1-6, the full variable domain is GAGVSQSPSNKVTEKGKDVELRCDPISGHTALYWYRQSLGQGLEFLIYFQGNSAPDKSGLPSDRFSAERTGGSVSTLTIQRTQQEDSAVYLCASSLRQGQNSPLHFGNGTRLTVT.

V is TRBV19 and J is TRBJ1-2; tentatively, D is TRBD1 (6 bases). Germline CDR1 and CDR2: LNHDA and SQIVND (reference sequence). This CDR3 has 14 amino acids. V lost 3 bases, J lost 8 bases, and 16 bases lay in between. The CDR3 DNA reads TGTGCCAGTAGTATTACCGGAGCAGGGGCGGGCTACACCTTC. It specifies CASSITGAGAGYTF. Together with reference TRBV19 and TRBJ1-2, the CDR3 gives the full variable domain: DGGITQSPKYLFRKEGQNVTLSCEQNLNHDAMYWYRQDPGQGLRLIYYSQIVNDFQKGDIAEGYSVSREKKESFPLTVTSAQKNPTAFYLCASSITGAGAGYTFGSGTRLTVV.

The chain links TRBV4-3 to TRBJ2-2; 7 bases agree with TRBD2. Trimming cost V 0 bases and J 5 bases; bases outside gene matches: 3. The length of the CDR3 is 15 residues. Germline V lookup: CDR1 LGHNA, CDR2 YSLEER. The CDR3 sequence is CASSQEGGKTGELFF. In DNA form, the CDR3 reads TGCGCCAGCAGCCAAGAGGGGGGGAAGACCGGGGAGCTGTTTTTT.

The CDR3 protein is CASSPLDRAGDYGYTF. CDR3 nucleotide sequence: TGTGCCAGTAGTCCCTTGGACAGGGCTGGGGACTATGGCTACACCTTC. The chain carries TRBV19 and TRBJ1-2; 8 bases fit TRBD1. The V and J ends lost 5 bases and 3 bases, in that order; junction bases with no gene match: 11. The CDR3 has 16 residues. CDR1 and CDR2 from the germline V gene are LNHDA and SQIVND (reference sequence).

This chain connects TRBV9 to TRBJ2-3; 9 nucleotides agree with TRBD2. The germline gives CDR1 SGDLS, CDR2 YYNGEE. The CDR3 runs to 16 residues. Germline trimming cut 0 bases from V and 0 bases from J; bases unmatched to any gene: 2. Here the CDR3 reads CASSVGLAVSTDTQYF. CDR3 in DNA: TGTGCCAGCAGCGTAGGACTAGCGGTCAGCACAGATACGCAGTATTTT.

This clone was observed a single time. As DNA, the CDR3 is TGCGCCAGCAGCCTCGGACTAGCTGCCTACGAGCAGTACTTC. Amino acid sequence: CASSLGLAAYEQYF. The chain carries TRBV4-1 and TRBJ2-7; 8 bases are shared with TRBD2. V lost 4 bases to trimming and J lost 2 bases; unmatched junction nucleotides: 4. CDR1 MGHRA and CDR2 YSYEKL come from the germline V gene. This CDR3 has 14 amino acids.

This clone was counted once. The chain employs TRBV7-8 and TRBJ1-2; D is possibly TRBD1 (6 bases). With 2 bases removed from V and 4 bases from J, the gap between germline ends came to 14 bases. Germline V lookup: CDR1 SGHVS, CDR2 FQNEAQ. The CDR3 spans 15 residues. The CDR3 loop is CASSLWGGRGYGYTF. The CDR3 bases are TGTGCCAGCAGCTTATGGGGGGGCCGGGGCTATGGCTACACCTTC.

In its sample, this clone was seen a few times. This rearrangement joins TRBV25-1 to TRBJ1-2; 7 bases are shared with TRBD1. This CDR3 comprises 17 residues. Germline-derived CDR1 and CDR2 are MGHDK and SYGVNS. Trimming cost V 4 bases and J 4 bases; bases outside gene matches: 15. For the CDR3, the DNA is TGTGCCAGCAGTGGGGGTCTCGAACAGGGGACCGTCTATGGCTACACCTTC. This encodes CASSGGLEQGTVYGYTF.

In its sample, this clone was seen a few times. CDR3 bases: TGCGCCAGCAGCCACCCGTTCGACACGAACACCGGGGAGCTGTTTTTT. Amino acids: CASSHPFDTNTGELFF. The rearrangement joins TRBV4-3 to TRBJ2-2; D gene uncertain. This CDR3 spans 16 amino acids. The ends were cut back, 3 bases at V and 0 bases at J, with 11 bases in the middle. Germline V CDR1 and CDR2: LGHNA, YSLEER.

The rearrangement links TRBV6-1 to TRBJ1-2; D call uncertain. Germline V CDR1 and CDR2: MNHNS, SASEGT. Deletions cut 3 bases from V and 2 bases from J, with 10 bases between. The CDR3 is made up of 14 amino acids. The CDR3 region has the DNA TGTGCCAGCAGTGATTTGGGCGCCAACTATGGCTACACCTTC. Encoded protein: CASSDLGANYGYTF.

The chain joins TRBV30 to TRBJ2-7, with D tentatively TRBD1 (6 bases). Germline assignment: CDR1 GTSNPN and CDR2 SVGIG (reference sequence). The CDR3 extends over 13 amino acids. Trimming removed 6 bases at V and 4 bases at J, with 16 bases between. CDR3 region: CACARRGGYEQYF. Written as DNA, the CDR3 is TGTGCCTGCGCGCGCAGGGGTGGGTACGAGCAGTACTTC.

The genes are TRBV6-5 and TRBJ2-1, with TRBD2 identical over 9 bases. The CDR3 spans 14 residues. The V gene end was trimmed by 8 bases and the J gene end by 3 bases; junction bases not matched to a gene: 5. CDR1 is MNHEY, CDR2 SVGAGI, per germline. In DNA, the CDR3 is TGTGCCAGCCGCGGGCGGGGGGGCTACAATGAGCAGTTCTTC. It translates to CASRGRGGYNEQFF.